This TCR beta chain is drawn from a study of blood T cells in healthy people across ages. Points from the study as a whole: What prevented conclusive comparison of naive and antigen-experienced cells was that PBMCs were unsorted.

Next came a second PCR, run for about 6 to 12 cycles, which used a sample-barcoded 5' primer along with a J-beta primer mix. Each CDR3 protein is one row after TCRdb ran MiXCR on the 5' RACE reads. The data hold over 550,000 distinct CDR3 sequences, with 25% to 35% observed a single time. This clonotype was seen more than once but under ten times. Its antigen is currently unknown. This CDR3 is built from 15 residues. The germline CDR1 and CDR2 sequences are SNHLY and FYNNEI. V lost 6 bases and J lost 2, with 16 bases in between. The chain recombines TRBV2 with TRBJ1-2; D may be TRBD1 (5 bases). Sequences were obtained from blood. The TCR comes from a woman of 80 years or more in good health. The CDR3 spells CASRTHSAGNYGYTF. The CDR3, as DNA: TGTGCCAGCAGAACCCATTCGGCAGGGAACTATGGCTACACCTTC.